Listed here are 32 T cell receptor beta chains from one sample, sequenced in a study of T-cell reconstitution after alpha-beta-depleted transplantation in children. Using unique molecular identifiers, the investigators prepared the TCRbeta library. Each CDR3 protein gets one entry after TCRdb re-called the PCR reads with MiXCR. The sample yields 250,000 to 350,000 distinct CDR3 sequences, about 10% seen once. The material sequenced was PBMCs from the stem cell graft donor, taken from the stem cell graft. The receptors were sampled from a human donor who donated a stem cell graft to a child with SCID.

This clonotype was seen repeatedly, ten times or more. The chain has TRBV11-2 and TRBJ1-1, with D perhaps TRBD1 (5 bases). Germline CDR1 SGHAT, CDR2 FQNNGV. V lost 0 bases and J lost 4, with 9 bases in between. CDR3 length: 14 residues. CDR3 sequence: CASSLDRVGTEAFF. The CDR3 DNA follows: TGTGCCAGCAGCTTAGACAGGGTGGGCACTGAAGCTTTCTTT.

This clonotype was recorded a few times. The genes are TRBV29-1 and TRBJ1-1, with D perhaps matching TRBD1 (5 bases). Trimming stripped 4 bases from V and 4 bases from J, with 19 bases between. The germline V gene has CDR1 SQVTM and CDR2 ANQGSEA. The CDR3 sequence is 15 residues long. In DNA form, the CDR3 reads TGCAGCGTTGTGGGGGTCGGCCGGGAGGTCACTGAAGCTTTCTTT. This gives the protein CSVVGVGREVTEAFF. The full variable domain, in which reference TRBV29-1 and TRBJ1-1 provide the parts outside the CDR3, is SAVISQKPSRDICQRGTSLTIQCQVDSQVTMMFWYRQQPGQSLTLIATANQGSEATYESGFVIDKFPISRPNLTFSTLTVSNMSPEDSSIYLCSVVGVGREVTEAFFGQGTRLTVV.

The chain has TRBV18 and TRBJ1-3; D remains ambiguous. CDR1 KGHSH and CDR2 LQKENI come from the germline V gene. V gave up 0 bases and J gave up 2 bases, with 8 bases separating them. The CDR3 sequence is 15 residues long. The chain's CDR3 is CASSPPNQPGNTIYF. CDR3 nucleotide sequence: TGTGCCAGCTCACCACCGAACCAACCTGGAAACACCATATATTTT. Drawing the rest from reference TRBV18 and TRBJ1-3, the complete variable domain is NAGVMQNPRHLVRRRGQEARLRCSPMKGHSHVYWYRQLPEEGLKFMVYLQKENIIDESGMPKERFSAEFPKEGPSILRIQQVVRGDSAAYFCASSPPNQPGNTIYFGEGSWLTVV.

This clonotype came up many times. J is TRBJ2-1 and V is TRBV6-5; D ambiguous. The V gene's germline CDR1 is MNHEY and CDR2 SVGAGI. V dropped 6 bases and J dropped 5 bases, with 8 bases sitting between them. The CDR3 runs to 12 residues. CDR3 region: CASRSRDNEQFF. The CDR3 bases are TGTGCCAGCAGGTCGAGAGACAATGAGCAGTTCTTC.

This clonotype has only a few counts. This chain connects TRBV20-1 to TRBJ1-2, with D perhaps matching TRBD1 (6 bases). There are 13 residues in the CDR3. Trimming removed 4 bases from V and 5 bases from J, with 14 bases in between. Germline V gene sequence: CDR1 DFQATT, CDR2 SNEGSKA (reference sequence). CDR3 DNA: TGCAGTGCTATGGTGGACAGACAATATGGCTACACCTTC. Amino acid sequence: CSAMVDRQYGYTF.

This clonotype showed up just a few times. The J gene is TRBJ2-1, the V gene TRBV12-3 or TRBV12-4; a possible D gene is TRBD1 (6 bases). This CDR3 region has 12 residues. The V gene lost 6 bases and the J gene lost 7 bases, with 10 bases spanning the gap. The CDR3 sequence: CASRQGWNEQFF. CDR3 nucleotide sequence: TGTGCCAGCAGGCAGGGGTGGAATGAGCAGTTCTTC.

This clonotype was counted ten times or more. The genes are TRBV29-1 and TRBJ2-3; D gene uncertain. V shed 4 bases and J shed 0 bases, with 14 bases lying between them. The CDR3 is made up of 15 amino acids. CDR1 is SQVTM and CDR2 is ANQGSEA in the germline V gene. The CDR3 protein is CSVVRPLPSTDTQYF. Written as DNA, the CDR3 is TGCAGCGTTGTTCGGCCATTGCCTAGCACAGATACGCAGTATTTT.

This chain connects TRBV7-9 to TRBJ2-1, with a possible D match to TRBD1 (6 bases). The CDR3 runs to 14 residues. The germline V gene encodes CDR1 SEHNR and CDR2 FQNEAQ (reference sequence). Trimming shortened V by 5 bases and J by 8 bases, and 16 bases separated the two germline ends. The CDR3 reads CASSPGHRDDEQFF. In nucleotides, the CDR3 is TGTGCCAGCAGCCCTGGTCACAGGGACGATGAGCAGTTCTTC.

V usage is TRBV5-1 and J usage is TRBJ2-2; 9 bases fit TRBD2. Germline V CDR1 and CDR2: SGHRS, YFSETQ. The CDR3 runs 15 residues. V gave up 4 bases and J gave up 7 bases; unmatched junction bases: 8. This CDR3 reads CASSPGLAKGGELFF. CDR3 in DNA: TGCGCCAGCAGCCCTGGACTAGCGAAAGGCGGGGAGCTGTTTTTT.

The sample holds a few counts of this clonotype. The CDR3 reads CASSERLAGSFYNEQFF. The CDR3, as DNA: TGTGCCAGCAGTGAAAGACTAGCGGGGTCTTTTTACAATGAGCAGTTCTTC. The chain is built from TRBV6-1 and TRBJ2-1, with 11 bases identical to TRBD2. The V gene end was trimmed by 2 bases and the J gene end by 4 bases; junction bases not matched to a gene: 7. From germline, CDR1 is MNHNS and CDR2 SASEGT. The CDR3 has 17 residues.

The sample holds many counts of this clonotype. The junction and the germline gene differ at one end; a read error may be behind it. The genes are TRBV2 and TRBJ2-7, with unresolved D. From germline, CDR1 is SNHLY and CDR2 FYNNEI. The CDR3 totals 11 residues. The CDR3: CASRSGILQCF. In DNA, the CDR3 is TGTGCCAGCAGATCAGGCATCCTCCAGTGCTTC.

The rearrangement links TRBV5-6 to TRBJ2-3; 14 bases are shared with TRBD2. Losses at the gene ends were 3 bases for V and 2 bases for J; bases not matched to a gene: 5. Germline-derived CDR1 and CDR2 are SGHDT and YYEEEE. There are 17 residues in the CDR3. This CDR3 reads CASSWGLAGVYTDTQYF. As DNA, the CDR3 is TGTGCCAGCAGCTGGGGACTAGCGGGGGTGTACACAGATACGCAGTATTTT. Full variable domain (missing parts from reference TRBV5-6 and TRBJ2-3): DAGVTQSPTHLIKTRGQQVTLRCSPKSGHDTVSWYQQALGQGPQFIFQYYEEEERQRGNFPDRFSGHQFPNYSSELNVNALLLGDSALYLCASSWGLAGVYTDTQYFGPGTRLTVL.

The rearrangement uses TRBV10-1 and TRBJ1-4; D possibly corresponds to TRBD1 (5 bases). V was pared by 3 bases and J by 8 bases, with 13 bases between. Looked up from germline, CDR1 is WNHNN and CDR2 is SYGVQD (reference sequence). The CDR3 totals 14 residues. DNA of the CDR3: TGCGCCAGCAGTGATCCGGGGACGGACGAAAAACTGTTTTTT. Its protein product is CASSDPGTDEKLFF.

CDR3 in amino acids: CASSLEQGRVDEQFF. Written as DNA, the CDR3 is TGCGCCAGCAGCTTGGAGCAAGGGAGGGTGGATGAGCAGTTCTTC. The rearrangement links TRBV5-1 to TRBJ2-1; the match to TRBD2 covers 7 bases. Trimming cost V 0 bases and J 8 bases; bases outside gene matches: 8. CDR3 length equals 15 residues. CDR1 is SGHRS, CDR2 YFSETQ, per germline.

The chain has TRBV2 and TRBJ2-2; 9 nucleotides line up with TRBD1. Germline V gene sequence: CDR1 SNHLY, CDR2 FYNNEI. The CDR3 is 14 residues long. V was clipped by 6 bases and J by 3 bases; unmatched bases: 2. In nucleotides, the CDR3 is TGTGCCAGCAGGGGGACAGGGCACACCGGGGAGCTGTTTTTT. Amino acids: CASRGTGHTGELFF. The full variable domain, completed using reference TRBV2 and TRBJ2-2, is EPEVTQTPSHQVTQMGQEVILRCVPISNHLYFYWYRQILGQKVEFLVSFYNNEISEKSEIFDDQFSVERPDGSNFTLKIRSTKLEDSAMYFCASRGTGHTGELFFGEGSRLTVL.

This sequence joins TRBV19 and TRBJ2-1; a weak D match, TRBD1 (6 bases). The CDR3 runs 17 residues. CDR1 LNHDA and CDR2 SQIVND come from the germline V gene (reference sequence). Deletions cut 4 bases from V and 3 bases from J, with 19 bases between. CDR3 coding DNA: TGTGCCAGTAGTAAAGGACAGAGCGATATATTCTACAATGAGCAGTTCTTC. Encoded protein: CASSKGQSDIFYNEQFF.

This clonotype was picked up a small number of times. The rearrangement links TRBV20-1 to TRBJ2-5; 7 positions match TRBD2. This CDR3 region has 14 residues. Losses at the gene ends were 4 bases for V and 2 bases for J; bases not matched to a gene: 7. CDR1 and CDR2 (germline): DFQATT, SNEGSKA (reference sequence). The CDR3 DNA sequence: TGCAGTGCTACACTGACTAGCTCTCAAGAGACCCAGTACTTC. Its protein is CSATLTSSQETQYF.

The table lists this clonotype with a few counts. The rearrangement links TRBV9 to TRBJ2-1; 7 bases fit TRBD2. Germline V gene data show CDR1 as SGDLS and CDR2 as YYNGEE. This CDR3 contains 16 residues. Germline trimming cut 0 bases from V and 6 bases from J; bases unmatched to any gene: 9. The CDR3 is CASSVGELGGVNEQFF. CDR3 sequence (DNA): TGTGCCAGCAGCGTAGGAGAATTGGGAGGGGTCAATGAGCAGTTCTTC.

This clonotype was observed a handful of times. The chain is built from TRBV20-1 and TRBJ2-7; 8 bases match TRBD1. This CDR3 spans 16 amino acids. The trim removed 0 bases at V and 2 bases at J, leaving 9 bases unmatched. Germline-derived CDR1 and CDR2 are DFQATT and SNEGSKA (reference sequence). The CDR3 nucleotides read TGCAGTGCTAGAGATTACGAGGGACAGGCCCCCTACGAGCAGTACTTC. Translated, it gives CSARDYEGQAPYEQYF.

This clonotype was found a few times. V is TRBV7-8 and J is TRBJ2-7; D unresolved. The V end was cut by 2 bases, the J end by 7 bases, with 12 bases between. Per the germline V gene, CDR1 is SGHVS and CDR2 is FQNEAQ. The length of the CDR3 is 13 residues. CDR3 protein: CASSLTVKGEQYF. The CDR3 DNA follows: TGTGCCAGCAGCTTAACGGTCAAAGGGGAGCAGTACTTC.

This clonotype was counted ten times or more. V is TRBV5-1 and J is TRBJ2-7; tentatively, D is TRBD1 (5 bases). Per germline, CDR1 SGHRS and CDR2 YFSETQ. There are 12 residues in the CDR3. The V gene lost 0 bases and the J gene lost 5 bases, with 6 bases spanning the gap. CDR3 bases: TGCGCCAGCAGCTTGGAGGGGAACGAGCAGTACTTC. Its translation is CASSLEGNEQYF. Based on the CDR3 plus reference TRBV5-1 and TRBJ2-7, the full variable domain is KAGVTQTPRYLIKTRGQQVTLSCSPISGHRSVSWYQQTPGQGLQFLFEYFSETQRNKGNFPGRFSGRQFSNSRSEMNVSTLELGDSALYLCASSLEGNEQYFGPGTRLTVT.

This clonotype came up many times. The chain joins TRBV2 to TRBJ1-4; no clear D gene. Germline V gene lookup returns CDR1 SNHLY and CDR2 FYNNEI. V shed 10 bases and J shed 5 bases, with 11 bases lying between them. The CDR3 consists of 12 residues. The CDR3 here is CATGRPNEKLFF. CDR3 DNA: TGTGCCACCGGGAGACCGAATGAAAAACTGTTTTTT.

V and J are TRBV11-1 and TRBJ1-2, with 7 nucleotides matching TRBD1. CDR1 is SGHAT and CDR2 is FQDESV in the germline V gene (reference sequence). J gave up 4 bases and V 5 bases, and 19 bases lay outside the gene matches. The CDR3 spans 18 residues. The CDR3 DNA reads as TGTGCCAGCAGCCCCGGAGGGGACAGAAACCCGTTTGGCTATGGCTACACCTTC. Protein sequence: CASSPGGDRNPFGYGYTF.

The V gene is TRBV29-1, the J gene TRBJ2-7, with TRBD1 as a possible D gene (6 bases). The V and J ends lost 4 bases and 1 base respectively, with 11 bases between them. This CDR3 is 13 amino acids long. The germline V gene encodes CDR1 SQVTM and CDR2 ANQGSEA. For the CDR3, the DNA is TGCAGCGTTGTGGGACAAAATTCCTACGAGCAGTACTTC. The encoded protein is CSVVGQNSYEQYF.

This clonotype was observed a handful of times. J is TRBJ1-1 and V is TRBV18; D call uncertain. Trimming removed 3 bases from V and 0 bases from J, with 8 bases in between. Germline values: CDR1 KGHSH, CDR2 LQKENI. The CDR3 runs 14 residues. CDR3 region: CASSPGWVNTEAFF. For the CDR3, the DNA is TGTGCCAGCTCACCTGGGTGGGTGAACACTGAAGCTTTCTTT.

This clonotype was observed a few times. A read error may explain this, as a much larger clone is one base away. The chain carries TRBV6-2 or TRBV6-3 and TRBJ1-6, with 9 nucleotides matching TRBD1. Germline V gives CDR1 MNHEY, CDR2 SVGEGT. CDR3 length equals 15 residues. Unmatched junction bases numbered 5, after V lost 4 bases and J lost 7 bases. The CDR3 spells CASSSSGTGNSPLHF. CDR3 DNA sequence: TGTGCCAGCAGTTCCTCCGGGACAGGGAATTCACCCCTCCACTTT.

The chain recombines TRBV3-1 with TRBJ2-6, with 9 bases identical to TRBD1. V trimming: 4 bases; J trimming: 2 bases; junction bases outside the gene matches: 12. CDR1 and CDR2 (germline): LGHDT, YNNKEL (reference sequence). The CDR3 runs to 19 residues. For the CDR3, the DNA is TGTGCCAGCAGCCGAACCGAAACAACAGGGGGCCCTGGGGCCAACGTCCTGACTTTC. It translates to CASSRTETTGGPGANVLTF. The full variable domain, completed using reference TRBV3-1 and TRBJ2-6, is DTAVSQTPKYLVTQMGNDKSIKCEQNLGHDTMYWYKQDSKKFLKIMFSYNNKELIINETVPNRFSPKSPDKAHLNLHINSLELGDSAVYFCASSRTETTGGPGANVLTFGAGSRLTVL.

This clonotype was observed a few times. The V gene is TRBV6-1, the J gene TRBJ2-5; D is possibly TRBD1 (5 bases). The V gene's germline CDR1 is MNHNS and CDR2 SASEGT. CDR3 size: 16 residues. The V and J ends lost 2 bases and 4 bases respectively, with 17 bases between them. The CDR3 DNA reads TGTGCCAGCAGTGAAATTTTGTTGGGGCCGGGAGAGACCCAGTACTTC. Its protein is CASSEILLGPGETQYF.

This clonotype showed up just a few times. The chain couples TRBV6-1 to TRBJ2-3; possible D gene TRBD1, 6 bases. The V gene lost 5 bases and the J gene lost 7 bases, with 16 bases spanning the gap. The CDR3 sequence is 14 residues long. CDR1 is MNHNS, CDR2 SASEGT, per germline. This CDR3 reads CASSPQGPGYTQYF. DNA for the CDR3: TGTGCCAGCAGTCCTCAGGGGCCCGGGTATACGCAGTATTTT.

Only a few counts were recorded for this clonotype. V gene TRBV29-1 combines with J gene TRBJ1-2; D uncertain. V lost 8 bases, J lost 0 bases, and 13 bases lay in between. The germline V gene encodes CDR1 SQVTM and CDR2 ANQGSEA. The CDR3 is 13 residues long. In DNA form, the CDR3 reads TGCAGCACAGCGAACTTCTCTAACTATGGCTACACCTTC. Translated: CSTANFSNYGYTF.

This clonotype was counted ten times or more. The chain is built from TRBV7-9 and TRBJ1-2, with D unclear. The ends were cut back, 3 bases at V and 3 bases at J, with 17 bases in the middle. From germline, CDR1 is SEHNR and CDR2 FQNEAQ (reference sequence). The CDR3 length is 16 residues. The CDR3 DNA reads TGTGCCAGCAGCTTTTACCGGTCAGGACTAGACTATGGCTACACCTTC. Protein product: CASSFYRSGLDYGYTF.

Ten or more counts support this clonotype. For the CDR3, the DNA is TGTGCCACCAGTGATCCCCCCCGTGGCGGGGTCACAGATACGCAGTATTTT. Translated: CATSDPPRGGVTDTQYF. The genes are TRBV24-1 and TRBJ2-3; tentative D call: TRBD2 (6 bases). The length of the CDR3 is 17 residues. V lost 3 bases and J lost 2, with 17 bases in between. Germline V CDR1 and CDR2: KGHDR, SFDVKD.